These 20 T cell receptor beta chains share one sample of origin, sequenced in a study of blood T cell repertoires in COVID-19 (dated by TCRdb to the early 2020s). Receptor libraries were prepared by the immunoSEQ multiplex PCR assay. In its TCRdb copy, this immuneACCESS table keeps in-frame sequences only and misses some clones. Where compared with another copy, unresolved V genes explain less than half of these, and the others have no known cause. The sample yields 63,000 or so clones; about three quarters were counted once. Around a tenth of the sample is in the top ten clones. The sample comprised peripheral blood. All receptors derive from a human donor in a cohort sampled during active COVID-19.

This sequence joins TRBV10-2 and TRBJ1-1; D possibly corresponds to TRBD1 (6 bases). Germline V gives CDR1 WSHSY, CDR2 SAAADI. The CDR3 covers 13 residues. The germline V and J ends were trimmed by 6 bases and 1 base, with 9 bases remaining between them. The CDR3 sequence: CASRGRGNTEAFF. The DNA for the CDR3 is TGCGCCAGCAGGGGCAGGGGGAACACTGAAGCTTTCTTT.

The rearrangement uses TRBV28 and TRBJ2-2; the match to TRBD1 covers 10 bases. CDR3 length equals 14 residues. CDR1 is MDHEN, CDR2 SYDVKM, per germline. J lost 5 bases, V lost 7 bases, and 4 bases had no gene match. CDR3 in amino acids: CASTGTGDTGELFF. CDR3 nucleotides: TGTGCCAGCACCGGGACAGGGGATACCGGGGAGCTGTTTTTT.

V and J are TRBV7-9 and TRBJ2-5, with D possibly TRBD1 on 7 matching bases. Between the trimmed V and J ends, which lost 5 bases and 1 base, there was a span of 17 bases. Germline-derived CDR1 and CDR2 are SEHNR and FQNEAQ (reference sequence). The CDR3 is made up of 16 amino acids. The CDR3 region is CASSPMPGDSQETQYF. In DNA, the CDR3 is TGTGCCAGCAGCCCCATGCCGGGGGACAGCCAAGAGACCCAGTACTTC.

The J gene is TRBJ2-6, the V gene TRBV7-2; D gene unclear. This CDR3 contains 14 residues. Trimming cost V 7 bases and J 0 bases, with 7 bases left between them. CDR1 is SGHTA and CDR2 is FQGNSA in the germline V gene. DNA for the CDR3: TGTGCCAGCACCCGGTCCTCTGGGGCCAACGTCCTGACTTTC. Residues: CASTRSSGANVLTF.

The chain couples TRBV27 to TRBJ2-2, with D maybe TRBD1 (5 bases). The CDR3 has 13 residues. V lost 6 bases, J lost 8 bases, and 13 bases lay in between. In germline, CDR1 is MNHEY, CDR2 SMNVEV (reference sequence). The CDR3 DNA reads TGTGCCAGCAGATATCAGGGAAGTGGGGAGCTGTTTTTT. Amino acid sequence: CASRYQGSGELFF.

This chain uses TRBV21-1 with TRBJ2-1; the DNA was not compared with TRBD1, the D call given in the table. TRBV21-1 is termed a pseudogene. The CDR3 consists of 20 residues. The CDR3 bases are TGTGCCAGCAGCACCCAAAATATTGACACAGACCTTACCTCCTACAATGAGCAGTTCTTC. It yields the protein CASSTQNIDTDLTSYNEQFF.

This clone was counted only a few times. The chain recombines TRBV7-2 with TRBJ1-2, with 9 bases lining up with TRBD1. Germline loops: CDR1 SGHTA, CDR2 FQGNSA. CDR3 length equals 15 residues. With 6 bases clipped from V and 0 bases from J, the junction kept 5 bases outside the gene matches. The CDR3 DNA is TGTGCCAGCAGACAGGGGGCGCCTGCTAACTATGGCTACACCTTC. The encoded protein is CASRQGAPANYGYTF. Looking up the rest from reference TRBV7-2 and TRBJ1-2 gives the full variable domain: GAGVSQSPSNKVTEKGKDVELRCDPISGHTALYWYRQSLGQGLEFLIYFQGNSAPDKSGLPSDRFSAERTGGSVSTLTIQRTQQEDSAVYLCASRQGAPANYGYTFGSGTRLTVV.

The chain recombines TRBV28 with TRBJ2-7, with a tentative D call TRBD2 (6 bases). Trimming pared 6 bases from V and 1 base from J, leaving 19 bases between. Germline lookup yields CDR1 MDHEN and CDR2 SYDVKM. This CDR3 has 16 residues. The CDR3 DNA sequence: TGTGCCAGCAGGGTGGGGGGACCGGTAATTTCCTACGAGCAGTACTTC. Encoded protein: CASRVGGPVISYEQYF.

This clone occurred once. The chain uses TRBV5-6 and TRBJ2-7; D is uncertain. V shed 1 base and J shed 5 bases, with 19 bases lying between them. This CDR3 spans 16 amino acids. Germline lookup yields CDR1 SGHDT and CDR2 YYEEEE. Written as DNA, the CDR3 is TGTGCCAGCAGCTTGATCTTTTCGGAGAGGTTCCACGAGCAGTACTTC. Translated: CASSLIFSERFHEQYF. The full variable domain, in which reference TRBV5-6 and TRBJ2-7 provide the parts outside the CDR3, is DAGVTQSPTHLIKTRGQQVTLRCSPKSGHDTVSWYQQALGQGPQFIFQYYEEEERQRGNFPDRFSGHQFPNYSSELNVNALLLGDSALYLCASSLIFSERFHEQYFGPGTRLTVT.

The chain couples TRBV7-9 to TRBJ2-2, with TRBD2 matching 10 bases. The length of the CDR3 is 16 residues. With 5 bases clipped from V and 4 bases from J, the junction kept 7 bases outside the gene matches. CDR1 and CDR2 from the germline V gene are SEHNR and FQNEAQ (reference sequence). The CDR3 region is CASSTETSGSTGELFF. The CDR3 nucleotides read TGTGCCAGCAGCACTGAGACTAGCGGGTCCACCGGGGAGCTGTTTTTT.

V and J are TRBV19 and TRBJ2-3, with 10 bases identical to TRBD2. The CDR3 has 15 residues. J gave up 4 bases and V 3 bases, and 4 bases lay outside the gene matches. Germline CDR1 LNHDA, CDR2 SQIVND (reference sequence). CDR3 amino acids: CASSIWTSGSDTQYF. The CDR3 coding sequence is TGTGCCAGTAGTATCTGGACTAGCGGTTCAGATACGCAGTATTTT.

This clone is a singleton in its sample. Here the CDR3 reads CSARDREDEQYF. The CDR3 bases are TGCAGCGCCCGGGACAGGGAGGACGAGCAGTACTTC. The chain couples TRBV29-1 to TRBJ2-7; 9 bases are a match to TRBD1. Germline V gene data show CDR1 as SQVTM and CDR2 as ANQGSEA. Losses at the gene ends were 7 bases for V and 5 bases for J; bases not matched to a gene: 6. The CDR3 runs to 12 residues.

The rearrangement uses TRBV15 and TRBJ2-3; D gene unclear. Trimming stripped 5 bases from V and 0 bases from J, with 9 bases between. This CDR3 contains 14 residues. Per germline, CDR1 LNHNV and CDR2 YYDKDF (reference sequence). CDR3 DNA sequence: TGTGCCACCAGCCCCCCCTCGAGCACAGATACGCAGTATTTT. Protein product: CATSPPSSTDTQYF.

This sequence joins TRBV5-6 and TRBJ2-1; 8 positions agree with TRBD1. The CDR3 runs 14 residues. Per germline, CDR1 SGHDT and CDR2 YYEEEE. V was clipped by 4 bases and J by 10 bases; unmatched bases: 10. The CDR3 here is CASSDKIDRGEQFF. CDR3 nucleotides: TGTGCCAGCAGCGACAAGATCGACAGGGGCGAGCAGTTCTTC.

Points on this clone: Additional DNA sequences in this sample encode the identical CDR3. The chain recombines TRBV3-1 (or the pseudogene TRBV3-2) with TRBJ2-3, with 12 bases aligning to TRBD2. The V and J ends lost 0 bases and 4 bases, in that order; junction bases with no gene match: 5. The CDR3 has 17 residues. Germline V gene lookup returns CDR1 LGHDT and CDR2 YNNKEL (reference sequence). This CDR3 reads CASSQETSGSSADTQYF. For the CDR3, the DNA is TGTGCCAGCAGCCAAGAGACTAGCGGGAGTTCGGCAGATACGCAGTATTTT.

The chain is built from TRBV14 and TRBJ2-7; a weak D match, TRBD1 (6 bases). Germline assignment: CDR1 SGHDN and CDR2 FVKESK. The germline V and J ends were trimmed by 0 bases and 9 bases, with 27 bases remaining between them. This CDR3 has 18 residues. CDR3 residues: CASSQDSVPLARGMWQYF. Written as DNA, the CDR3 is TGTGCCAGCAGCCAAGATAGCGTACCCTTGGCCAGGGGAATGTGGCAGTACTTC.

The chain couples TRBV7-7 to TRBJ2-2, with D maybe TRBD2 (6 bases). The CDR3 runs to 16 residues. V lost 5 bases and J lost 0, with 13 bases in between. Germline-derived CDR1 and CDR2 are SSHAT and FNYEAQ (reference sequence). The CDR3 DNA follows: TGTGCCAGCAGCCCCGGGTGGGGGGCGAACACCGGGGAGCTGTTTTTT. Amino acids: CASSPGWGANTGELFF.

The chain recombines TRBV9 with TRBJ2-1, with D maybe TRBD1 (6 bases). The CDR3 sequence is 14 residues long. Trimming cost V 0 bases and J 7 bases, with 11 bases left between them. Germline loops: CDR1 SGDLS, CDR2 YYNGEE. CDR3 sequence: CASSVGQVLNEQFF. CDR3 in DNA: TGTGCCAGCAGCGTAGGACAGGTACTTAATGAGCAGTTCTTC.

This chain uses TRBV7-9 with TRBJ2-6; 10 nucleotides match TRBD1. Germline CDR1 and CDR2: SEHNR and FQNEAQ (reference sequence). Trimming took 5 bases from V and 2 from J; bases not matched to a gene: 9. There are 18 residues in the CDR3. CDR3 in DNA: TGTGCCAGCAGCCATCGGGACAGGGGAGCCCCTGGGGCCAACGTCCTGACTTTC. Its protein is CASSHRDRGAPGANVLTF. Together with reference TRBV7-9 and TRBJ2-6, the CDR3 gives the full variable domain: DTGVSQNPRHKITKRGQNVTFRCDPISEHNRLYWYRQTLGQGPEFLTYFQNEAQLEKSRLLSDRFSAERPKGSFSTLEIQRTEQGDSAMYLCASSHRDRGAPGANVLTFGAGSRLTVL.

The rearrangement uses TRBV27 and TRBJ1-2; a possible D gene is TRBD1 (5 bases). CDR1 MNHEY and CDR2 SMNVEV come from the germline V gene (reference sequence). Trimming took 4 bases from V and 4 from J, leaving 16 bases between them. The CDR3 is 15 amino acids. The CDR3 DNA follows: TGTGCCAGCAGTTCCCATGACAGATCAGGCTATGGCTACACCTTC. Translating it yields CASSSHDRSGYGYTF.